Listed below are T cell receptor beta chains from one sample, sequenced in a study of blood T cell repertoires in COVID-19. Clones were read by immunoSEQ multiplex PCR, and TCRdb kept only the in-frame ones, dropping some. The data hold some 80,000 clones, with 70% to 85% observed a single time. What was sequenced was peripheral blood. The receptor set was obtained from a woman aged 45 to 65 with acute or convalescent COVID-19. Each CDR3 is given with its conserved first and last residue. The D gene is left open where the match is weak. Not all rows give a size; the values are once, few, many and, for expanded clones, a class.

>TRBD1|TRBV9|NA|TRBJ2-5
TGTGCCAGCAGCGTAAATCCAGGGGGACAAGAGACCCAGTACTTC
CASSVNPGGQETQYF
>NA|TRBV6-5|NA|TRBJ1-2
TGTGCCAGCAGTTACTTGGACAGACCGTCCGGCTACACCTTC
CASSYLDRPSGYTF
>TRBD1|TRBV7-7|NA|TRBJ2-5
TGTGCCAGCAGCTTAGGGACAGGGTGGGAGACCCAGTACTTC
CASSLGTGWETQYF
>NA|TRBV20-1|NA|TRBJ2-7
TGCAGTGCTAGTTACGGACTTTCTTACGAGCAGTACTTC
CSASYGLSYEQYF
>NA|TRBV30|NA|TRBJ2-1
TGTGCTTTTTCCAGCGGTGAGCAGTTCTTC
CAFSSGEQFF
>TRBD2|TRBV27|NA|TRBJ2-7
TGTGCCAGCGCCAACAGGGGAGGTAGCGGGAGGTGGTGGCAGTACTTC
CASANRGGSGRWWQYF
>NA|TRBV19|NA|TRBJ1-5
TGTGCCAGTCCCAAGGGGAGGGGTAGCAATCAGCCCCAGCATTTT
CASPKGRGSNQPQHF
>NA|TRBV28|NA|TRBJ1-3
TGTGCCAGCAGTTCCCGTAACTCTGGAAACACCATATATTTT
CASSSRNSGNTIYF
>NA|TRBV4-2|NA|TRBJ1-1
TGTGCCAGCACCCAAGGGGGAGCTTCGTTAGCTTTCTTT
CASTQGGASLAFF
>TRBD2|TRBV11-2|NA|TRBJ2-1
TGTGCCAGCAGCGATCGACTAGCAGGGGAGCAGTTCTTC
CASSDRLAGEQFF
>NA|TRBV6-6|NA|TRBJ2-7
TGTGCCAGCAGTTACGCTGCCGGGAGTGGCGACGAGCAGTACTTC
CASSYAAGSGDEQYF
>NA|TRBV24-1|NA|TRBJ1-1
TGTGCCACCCACTGCAGGGCGGAAAGAGTTATGAACACTGAAGCTTTCTTT
CATHCRAERVMNTEAFF
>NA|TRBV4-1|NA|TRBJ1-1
TGCGCCAGTGGGGCCCCCGAAGCTTTCTTT
CASGAPEAFF
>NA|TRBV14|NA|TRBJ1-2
TGTGCCAGCAGCCAAGAGTATGGGGCGCGGAGCTATGGCTACACCTTC
CASSQEYGARSYGYTF
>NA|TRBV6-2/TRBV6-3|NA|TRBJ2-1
TGTGCCAGCAGTTACTTTGGGGGGGGGCCAAGGGTTAAGCAGTTCTTC
CASSYFGGGPRVKQFF
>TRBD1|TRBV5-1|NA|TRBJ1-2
TGCGCCAGCAGCTATCAGACAGGGAACGACGGCTACACCTTC
CASSYQTGNDGYTF
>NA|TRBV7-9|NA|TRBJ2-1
TGTGCCAGCAGCTTAGCGGGGAGCTACAATGAGCAGTTCTTC
CASSLAGSYNEQFF
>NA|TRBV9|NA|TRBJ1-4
TGTGCCAGCAGCGTAGTAGGGAGGTGTGAAAAACTGTTTTTT
CASSVVGRCEKLFF
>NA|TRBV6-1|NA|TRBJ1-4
TGTGCCAGCAGTCATAATACAGGGTTGGTTGAAAAACTGTTTTTT
CASSHNTGLVEKLFF
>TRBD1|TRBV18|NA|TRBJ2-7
TGTGCCAGCTCACCAAATTCCGGGACAGGATCCTACGAGCAGTACTTC
CASSPNSGTGSYEQYF
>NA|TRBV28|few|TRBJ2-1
TGTGCCAGCAGTTCAACCGCGGATCCCAGCTCCTACAATGAGCAGTTCTTC
CASSSTADPSSYNEQFF
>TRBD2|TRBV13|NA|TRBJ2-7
TGTGCCAGCAGCCTAAGGGGGGCGGGACTAGCGGGAGGGCCCTCCTACGAGCAGTACTTC
CASSLRGAGLAGGPSYEQYF
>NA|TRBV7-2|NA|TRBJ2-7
TGTGCCAGCAGACCTTTACAGGGCAACTACGAGCAGTACTTC
CASRPLQGNYEQYF
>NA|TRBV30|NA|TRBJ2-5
TGTGCCTGGACGAAAGGAGAGGAGGGAGAGACCCAGTACTTC
CAWTKGEEGETQYF
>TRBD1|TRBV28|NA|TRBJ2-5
TGTGCCAGCAGTTTACCGGGACAGGGAAGAGAGACCCAGTACTTC
CASSLPGQGRETQYF
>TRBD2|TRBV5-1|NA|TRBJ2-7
TGCGCCAGCAGCCCTCAAGCGGGAGCGGGGTACGAGCAGTACTTC
CASSPQAGAGYEQYF
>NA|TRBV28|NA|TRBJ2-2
TGTGCCAGCAGCCCTCCCGGGGGAAACACCGGGGAGCTGTTTTTT
CASSPPGGNTGELFF
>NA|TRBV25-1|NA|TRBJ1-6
TGTGCCAGCAGTGTACAGGGTGGCTCACCCCTCCACTTT
CASSVQGGSPLHF
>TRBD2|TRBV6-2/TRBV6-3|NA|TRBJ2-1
TGTGCCAGCAGTCCGGGACTAGCGGCAGCAGGGGCCTACAATGAGCAGTTCTTC
CASSPGLAAAGAYNEQFF
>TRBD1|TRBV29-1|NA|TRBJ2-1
TGCAGCGCGGGACAGGGTGTGATCAATGAGCAGTTCTTC
CSAGQGVINEQFF
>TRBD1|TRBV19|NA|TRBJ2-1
TGTGCCAGTAGTATGTGGACAGGGGAAAATGAGCAGTTCTTC
CASSMWTGENEQFF
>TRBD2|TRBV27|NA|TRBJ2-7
TGTGCCAGTTGGGGGGAGCGGGAGCTACGAGGACAGTACTTC
CASWGERELRGQYF
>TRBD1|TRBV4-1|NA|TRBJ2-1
TGCGCCAGCAGCCACCCAGGGGGCTATGAGCAGTTCTTC
CASSHPGGYEQFF
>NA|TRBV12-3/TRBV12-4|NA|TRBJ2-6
TGTGCCAGCAGCCCGACAGGGGCCAACGTCCTGACTTTC
CASSPTGANVLTF
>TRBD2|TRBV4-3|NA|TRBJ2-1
TGCGCCAGCAGCCAAGATTCGACTAGCGGGACCACAGAGCAGTTCTTC
CASSQDSTSGTTEQFF
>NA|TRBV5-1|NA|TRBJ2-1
TGCGCCAGCAGCTGGGGGGACAGCAGCTCCTACAATGAGCAGTTCTTC
CASSWGDSSSYNEQFF
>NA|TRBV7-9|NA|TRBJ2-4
TGTGCCAGCAGCTTAGCCAGGGGACCCCTAGCCAAAAACATTCAGTACTTC
CASSLARGPLAKNIQYF
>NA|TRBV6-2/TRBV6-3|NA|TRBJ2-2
TGTGCCAGCAGTCTCGGTGACTATTCGGAGCTGTTTTTT
CASSLGDYSELFF
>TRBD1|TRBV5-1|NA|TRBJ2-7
TGCGCCAGCAGCTTGTGGGCCCCGGGACAGGGGAGATCCTACGAGCAGTACTTC
CASSLWAPGQGRSYEQYF
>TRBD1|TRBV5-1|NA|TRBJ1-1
TGCGCCAGCAGCCAACAGGGGGTTAACTCTGAAGCTTTCTTT
CASSQQGVNSEAFF